This T cell receptor beta chain was found in a study of PD-L1 blockade in urothelial cancer. The wider study: Every 3 weeks, patients received intravenous atezolizumab 1,200 mg, beginning 2014. Across blood samples, T cells had a median count of around 150,000. Study observations and caveats: More expansion of tumor-associated blood clones, seen at 3 weeks, marked durable-benefit patients.

Profiling relied on immunoSEQ multiplex PCR, and the TCRdb table lists in-frame clones only, not all of them. The sample has tens of thousands of clones; about 86% are singletons. The time point: peripheral blood 6 weeks after treatment start. Sample numbers ranged from 1 to 8 per patient, encompassing pretreatment and on-treatment collections. The V end lost 6 bases, the J end lost 7 bases, and 18 bases lay between the germline ends. From germline, CDR1 is SNHLY and CDR2 FYNNEI. The CDR3 runs 15 residues. A word on this clone: Its specificity is unknown.

The sample here was PBMCs, taken around atezolizumab (anti-PD-L1) treatment. The sequence was collected from a man in his 60s with urothelial cancer. The rearrangement uses TRBV2 and TRBJ1-4; a possible D gene is TRBD1 (5 bases). CDR3 in DNA: TGTGCCAGCAGGAGGGTTTTGGGGGGAGGTGAAAAACTGTTTTTT. As protein: CASRRVLGGGEKLFF.